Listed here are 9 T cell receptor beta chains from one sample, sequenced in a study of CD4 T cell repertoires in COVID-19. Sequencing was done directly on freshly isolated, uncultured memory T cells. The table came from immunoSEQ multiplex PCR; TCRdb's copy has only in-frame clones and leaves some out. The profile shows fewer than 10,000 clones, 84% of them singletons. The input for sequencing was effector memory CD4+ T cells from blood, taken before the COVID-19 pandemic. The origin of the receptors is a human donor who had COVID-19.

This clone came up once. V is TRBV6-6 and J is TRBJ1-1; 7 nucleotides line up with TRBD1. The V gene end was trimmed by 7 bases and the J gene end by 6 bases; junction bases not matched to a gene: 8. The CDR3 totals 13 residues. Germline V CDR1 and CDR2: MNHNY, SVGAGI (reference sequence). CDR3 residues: CASTIDREAEAFF. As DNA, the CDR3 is TGTGCCAGCACCATAGACAGGGAGGCTGAAGCTTTCTTT.

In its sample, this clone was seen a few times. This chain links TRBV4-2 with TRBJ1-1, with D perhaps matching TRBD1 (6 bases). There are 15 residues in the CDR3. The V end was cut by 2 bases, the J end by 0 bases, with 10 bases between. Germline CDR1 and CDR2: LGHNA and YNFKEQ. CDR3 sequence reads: CASSQHRELNTEAFF. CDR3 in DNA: TGTGCCAGCAGCCAACACAGGGAATTGAACACTGAAGCTTTCTTT.

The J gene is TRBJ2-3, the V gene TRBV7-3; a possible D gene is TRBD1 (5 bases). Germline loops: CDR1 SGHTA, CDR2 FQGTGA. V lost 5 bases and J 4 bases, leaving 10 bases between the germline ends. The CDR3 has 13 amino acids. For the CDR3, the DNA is TGTGCCAGCAGCCTACAGGTTTCAGATACGCAGTATTTT. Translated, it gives CASSLQVSDTQYF.

CDR3 loop: CASSQEGAGSGNTIYF. The CDR3 DNA reads TGCGCCAGCAGCCAAGAGGGGGCAGGCTCTGGAAACACCATATATTTT. The J gene is TRBJ1-3, the V gene TRBV4-1; TRBD1 is a possible D gene (6 bases). This CDR3 contains 16 residues. Germline-derived CDR1 and CDR2 are MGHRA and YSYEKL. The ends were cut back, 0 bases at V and 0 bases at J, with 9 bases in the middle.

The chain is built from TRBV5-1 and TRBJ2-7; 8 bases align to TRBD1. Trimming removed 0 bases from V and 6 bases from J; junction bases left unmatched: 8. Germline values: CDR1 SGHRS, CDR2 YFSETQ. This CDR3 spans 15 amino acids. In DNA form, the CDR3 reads TGCGCCAGCAGCTTGGGGCCAGGGGGCTCTGGCGAGCAGTACTTC. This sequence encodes CASSLGPGGSGEQYF.

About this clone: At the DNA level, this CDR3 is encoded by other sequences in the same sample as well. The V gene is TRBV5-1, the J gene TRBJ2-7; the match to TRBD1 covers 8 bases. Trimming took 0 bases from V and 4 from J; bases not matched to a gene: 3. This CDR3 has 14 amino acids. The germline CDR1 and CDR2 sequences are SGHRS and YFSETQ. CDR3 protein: CASSLATGGYEQYF. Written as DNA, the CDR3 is TGCGCCAGCAGCTTGGCCACAGGGGGATACGAGCAGTACTTC.

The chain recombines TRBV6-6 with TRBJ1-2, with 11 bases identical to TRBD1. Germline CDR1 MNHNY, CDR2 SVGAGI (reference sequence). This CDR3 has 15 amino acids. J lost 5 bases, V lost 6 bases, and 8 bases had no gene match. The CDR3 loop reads CASSPGTGGVYGYTF. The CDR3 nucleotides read TGTGCCAGCAGCCCCGGGACAGGGGGGGTTTATGGCTACACCTTC.

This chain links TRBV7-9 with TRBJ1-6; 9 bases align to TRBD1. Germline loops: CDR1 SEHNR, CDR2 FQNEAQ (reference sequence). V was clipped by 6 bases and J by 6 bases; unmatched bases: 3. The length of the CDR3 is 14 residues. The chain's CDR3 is CASSNRGPNSPLHF. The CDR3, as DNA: TGTGCCAGCAGTAACAGGGGGCCTAATTCACCCCTCCACTTT.

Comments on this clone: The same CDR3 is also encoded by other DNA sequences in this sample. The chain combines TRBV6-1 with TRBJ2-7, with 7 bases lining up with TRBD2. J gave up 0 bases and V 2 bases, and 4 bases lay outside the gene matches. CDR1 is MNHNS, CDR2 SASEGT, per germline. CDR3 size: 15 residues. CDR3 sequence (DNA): TGTGCCAGCAGTGAATCCCTAGCGGACTCCTACGAGCAGTACTTC. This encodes CASSESLADSYEQYF.